The rows below give T cell receptor beta chains drawn from one sample of a study of blood T cell repertoires in COVID-19. Clones were sequenced by immunoSEQ multiplex PCR, and TCRdb holds only the in-frame ones, with some missing. This table holds 450,000 to 500,000 clones, roughly nine tenths found once. The sequenced material came from PBMCs or T cells enriched from blood (not recorded which). The receptors were sampled from a woman under 30 who had recovered from COVID-19. Each CDR3 is given without its conserved first and last residue. A D gene is named only where the DNA matches it firmly.

CDR3 length	V gene	J gene	D gene	CDR3 protein
13	TRBV19	TRBJ1-1	TRBD1	ASSPMEGANTEAF
14	TRBV5-1	TRBJ1-6	.	ASSLAGTGKDSPLH
13	TRBV10-3	TRBJ1-3	TRBD1	AISESRGQGNTIY
11	TRBV30	TRBJ1-1	.	AWTRGLGTEAF
12	TRBV5-1	TRBJ1-3	.	ASSPGSSGNTIY
12	TRBV5-6	TRBJ2-7	.	ASSFFLTGREQY
12	TRBV2	TRBJ2-7	.	ASTAEYRSYEQY
11	TRBV5-1	TRBJ2-2	TRBD1	ASSLQGPGELF
13	TRBV2	TRBJ1-6	.	ASSEDWTANSPLH
13	TRBV18	TRBJ1-6	.	ASSPLRGDNSPLH
15	TRBV19	TRBJ1-5	TRBD1	ASSIGTGGRSNQPQH